The clone carrying this T cell receptor beta chain has at least ten counts. Its cognate antigen is unknown. Trimming removed 0 bases from V and 2 bases from J, with 8 bases in between. CDR1 is SEHNR and CDR2 is FQNEAQ in the germline V gene (reference sequence). CDR3 length: 14 amino acids. Noted time point: longitudinal time-point 3. Unsorted libraries used 2 million PBMCs kept at -80 degrees C. This entry comes from a study of neurological immune-mediated disorders. Study conclusions and caveats: Phylogenetic grouping assigned the repertoires of 18 of 34 multiple sclerosis patients to a single related-CDR3 cluster, which may represent a signature.

TCRdb reanalysed the 5' RACE reads using MiXCR and keeps one entry per CDR3 protein. The sample carries 84,000 or so distinct CDR3 sequences, approximately 4.6% recorded once. The V gene is TRBV7-9, the J gene TRBJ2-7; D is possibly TRBD1 (5 bases). This TCR derives from a woman aged 55 to 70 with multiple sclerosis. The sample was PBMCs. The CDR3 DNA is TGTGCCAGCAGCTTAGCAGGGGCCGCCTACGAGCAGTACTTC. Amino acid sequence: CASSLAGAAYEQYF.